The sequence of this T cell receptor beta chain was determined in a study of blood T cell repertoires in COVID-19. Study-level background: The origin of the acute and convalescent COVID-19 samples was the United States, Italy and Spain. From T cells, B-cell-depleted T cells, or PBMCs came the material, which was cDNA or gDNA.

In the study's own analysis: Counts of nucleated cells, estimated from reference gene primer amplification, were obtained. Libraries were prepared by immunoSEQ multiplex PCR; TCRdb keeps only in-frame clonotypes and omits some of them. V and J calls plus clone size are reproduced from that table; the DNA served to infer D and trimming. The table includes about 200,000 clones, more than 75% detected once. The CDR3 consists of 15 residues. Germline CDR1 and CDR2: MGHDK and SYGVNS. V was clipped by 4 bases and J by 2 bases; unmatched bases: 3. This clonotype was sampled from a man aged 35-49 years with active or convalescent COVID-19. Sample: peripheral blood. This rearrangement joins TRBV25-1 to TRBJ2-3; 10 bases line up with TRBD2. CDR3: CASSGGTSDTDTQYF. CDR3 in DNA: TGTGCCAGCAGTGGAGGGACTAGCGACACAGATACGCAGTATTTT.